These 5 T cell receptor beta chains were sequenced from one sample in a study of CXCR3-negative and CXCR3-positive naive CD8 T cells. Researchers prepared the TRB cDNA libraries using 5' RACE with UMI labels. From the 5' RACE reads, TCRdb lists one entry per CDR3 protein and no DNA. The sample totals some 39,000 distinct CDR3 sequences; its top ten clones hold around 2%. Material for sequencing was naive CXCR3- CD8+ T cells from blood. Subset of the sample: CD45RO-CCR7+CD27+CD95- naive CD8+ T cells lacking CXCR3 (TNR3-). These receptors were collected from a human donor in good health. Some clones in this sample may be carry-over from other donors' samples.

The chain joins TRBV7-3 to TRBJ2-3; TCRdb returns TRBD2, unconfirmable since there is no DNA. This CDR3 is built from 17 residues. The germline gives CDR1 SGHTA, CDR2 FQGTGA. The CDR3 loop reads CASSVTGLAGGSDTQYF.

The genes are TRBV6-1 and TRBJ2-5; TCRdb gives TRBD2 as the D gene, but with no DNA this cannot be confirmed. The CDR3 sequence is 16 residues long. Germline CDR1 MNHNS, CDR2 SASEGT. The CDR3: CASSGGLAVDQETQYF.

The chain recombines TRBV11-2 with TRBJ2-7. This CDR3 has 12 residues. CDR1 SGHAT and CDR2 FQNNGV come from the germline V gene. The CDR3 is CASSPLDYEQYF.

This chain links TRBV5-1 with TRBJ1-5; TCRdb picks TRBD1, but there is no DNA to check that call. This CDR3 has 16 residues. Germline assignment: CDR1 SGHRS and CDR2 YFSETQ. CDR3 protein: CASSLSGQGAYQPQHF.

The rearrangement joins TRBV27 to TRBJ2-1; the D gene TCRdb calls, TRBD1, cannot be checked with no DNA. Germline values: CDR1 MNHEY, CDR2 SMNVEV (reference sequence). The CDR3 consists of 17 residues. The chain's CDR3 is CASSPGGQGGDRYEQFF.